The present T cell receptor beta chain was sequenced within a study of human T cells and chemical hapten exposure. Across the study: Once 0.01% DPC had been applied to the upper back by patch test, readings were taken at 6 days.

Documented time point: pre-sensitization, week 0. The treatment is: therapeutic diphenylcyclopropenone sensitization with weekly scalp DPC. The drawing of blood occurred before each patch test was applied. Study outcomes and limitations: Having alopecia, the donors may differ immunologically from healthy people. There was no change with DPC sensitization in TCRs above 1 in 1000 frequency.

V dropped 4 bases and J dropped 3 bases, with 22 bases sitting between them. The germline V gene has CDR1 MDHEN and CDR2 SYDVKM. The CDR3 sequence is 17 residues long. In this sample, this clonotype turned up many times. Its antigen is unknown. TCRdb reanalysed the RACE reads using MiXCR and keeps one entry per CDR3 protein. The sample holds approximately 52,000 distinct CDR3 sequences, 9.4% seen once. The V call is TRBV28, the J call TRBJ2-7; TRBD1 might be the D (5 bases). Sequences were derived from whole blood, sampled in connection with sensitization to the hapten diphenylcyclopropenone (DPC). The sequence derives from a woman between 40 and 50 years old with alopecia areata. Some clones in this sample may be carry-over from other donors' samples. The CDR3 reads CASSSPGSPRRSYEQYF. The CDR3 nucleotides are TGTGCCAGCAGTTCCCCAGGGTCCCCCCGCCGAAGCTACGAGCAGTACTTC. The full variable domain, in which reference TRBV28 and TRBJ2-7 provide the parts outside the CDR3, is DVKVTQSSRYLVKRTGEKVFLECVQDMDHENMFWYRQDPGLGLRLIYFSYDVKMKEKGDIPEGYSVSREKKERFSLILESASTNQTSMYLCASSSPGSPRRSYEQYFGPGTRLTVT.